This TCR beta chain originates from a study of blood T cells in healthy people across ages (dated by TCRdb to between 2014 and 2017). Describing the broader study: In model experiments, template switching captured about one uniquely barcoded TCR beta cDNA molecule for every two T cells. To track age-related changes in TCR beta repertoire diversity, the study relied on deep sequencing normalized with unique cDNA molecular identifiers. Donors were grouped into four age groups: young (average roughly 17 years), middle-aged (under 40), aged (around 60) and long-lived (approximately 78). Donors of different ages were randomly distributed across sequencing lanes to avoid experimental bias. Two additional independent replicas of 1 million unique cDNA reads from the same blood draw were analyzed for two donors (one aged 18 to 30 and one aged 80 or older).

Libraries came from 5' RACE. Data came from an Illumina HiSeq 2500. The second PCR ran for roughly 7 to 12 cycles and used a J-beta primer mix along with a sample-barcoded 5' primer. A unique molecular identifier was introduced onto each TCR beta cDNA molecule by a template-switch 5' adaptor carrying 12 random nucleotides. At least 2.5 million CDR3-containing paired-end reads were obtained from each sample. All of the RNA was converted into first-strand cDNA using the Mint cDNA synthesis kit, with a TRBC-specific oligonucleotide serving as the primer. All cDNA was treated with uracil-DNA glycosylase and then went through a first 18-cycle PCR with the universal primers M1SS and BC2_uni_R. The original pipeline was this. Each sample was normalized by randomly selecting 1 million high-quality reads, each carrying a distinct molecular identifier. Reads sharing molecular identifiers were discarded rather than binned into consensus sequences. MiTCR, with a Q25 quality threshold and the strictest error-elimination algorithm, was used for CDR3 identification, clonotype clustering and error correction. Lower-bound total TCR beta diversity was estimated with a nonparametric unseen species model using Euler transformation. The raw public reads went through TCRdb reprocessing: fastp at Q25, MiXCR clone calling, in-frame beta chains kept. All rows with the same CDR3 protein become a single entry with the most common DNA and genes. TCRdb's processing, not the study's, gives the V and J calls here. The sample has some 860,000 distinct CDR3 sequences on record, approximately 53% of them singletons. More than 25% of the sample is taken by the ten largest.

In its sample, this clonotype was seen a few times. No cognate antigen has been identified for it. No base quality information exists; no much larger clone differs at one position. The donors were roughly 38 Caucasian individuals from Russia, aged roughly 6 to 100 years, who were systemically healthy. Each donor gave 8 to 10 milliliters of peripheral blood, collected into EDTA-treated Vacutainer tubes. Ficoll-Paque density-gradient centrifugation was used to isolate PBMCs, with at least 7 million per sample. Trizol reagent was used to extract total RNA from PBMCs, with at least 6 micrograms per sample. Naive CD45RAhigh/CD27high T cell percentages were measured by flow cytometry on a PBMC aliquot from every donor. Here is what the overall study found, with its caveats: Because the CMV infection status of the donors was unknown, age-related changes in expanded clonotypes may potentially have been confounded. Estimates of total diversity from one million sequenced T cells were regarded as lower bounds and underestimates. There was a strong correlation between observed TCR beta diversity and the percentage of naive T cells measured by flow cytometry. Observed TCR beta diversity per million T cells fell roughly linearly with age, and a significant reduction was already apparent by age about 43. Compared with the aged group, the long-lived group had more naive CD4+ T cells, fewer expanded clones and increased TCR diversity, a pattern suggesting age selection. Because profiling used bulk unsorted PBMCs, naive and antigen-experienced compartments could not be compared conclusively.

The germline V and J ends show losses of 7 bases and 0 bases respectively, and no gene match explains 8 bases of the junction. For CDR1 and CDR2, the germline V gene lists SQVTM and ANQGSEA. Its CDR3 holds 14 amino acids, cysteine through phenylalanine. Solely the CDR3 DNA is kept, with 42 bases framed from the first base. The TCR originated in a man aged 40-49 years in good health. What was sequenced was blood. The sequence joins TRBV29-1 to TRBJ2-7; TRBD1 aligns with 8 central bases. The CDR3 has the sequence CSATRTGNSYEQYF. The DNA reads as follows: TGCAGCGCTACGCGGACAGGGAACTCCTACGAGCAGTACTTC.